Sequencing of this T cell receptor (beta chain) was carried out in a study of blood T cell repertoires in COVID-19. Study information: The analysed material was cDNA or gDNA that came from T cells, B-cell-depleted T cells, or PBMCs.

CDR3 size: 16 residues. Germline V gives CDR1 WSHSY, CDR2 SAAADI. After removal of 0 bases from V and 7 bases from J, the junction contained 3 bases not matched to a gene. Methods used by the authors: Reference gene primers were amplified, and this amplification served to estimate nucleated cell counts. Assay used: immunoSEQ multiplex PCR; TCRdb lists only in-frame clones, some missing. D and trimming come from the DNA, and the V and J calls and clone size come from that table. The sample contains 45,000 to 65,000 clones, 89% of which appear only once. The rearrangement links TRBV10-2 to TRBJ1-6; 10 bases are shared with TRBD1. The specimen was peripheral blood. The source is a human donor in a cohort sampled during active COVID-19. CDR3 in amino acids: CASSESTGGGNSPLHF. The CDR3 nucleotides are TGCGCCAGCAGTGAGTCGACAGGGGGCGGGAATTCACCCCTCCACTTT.